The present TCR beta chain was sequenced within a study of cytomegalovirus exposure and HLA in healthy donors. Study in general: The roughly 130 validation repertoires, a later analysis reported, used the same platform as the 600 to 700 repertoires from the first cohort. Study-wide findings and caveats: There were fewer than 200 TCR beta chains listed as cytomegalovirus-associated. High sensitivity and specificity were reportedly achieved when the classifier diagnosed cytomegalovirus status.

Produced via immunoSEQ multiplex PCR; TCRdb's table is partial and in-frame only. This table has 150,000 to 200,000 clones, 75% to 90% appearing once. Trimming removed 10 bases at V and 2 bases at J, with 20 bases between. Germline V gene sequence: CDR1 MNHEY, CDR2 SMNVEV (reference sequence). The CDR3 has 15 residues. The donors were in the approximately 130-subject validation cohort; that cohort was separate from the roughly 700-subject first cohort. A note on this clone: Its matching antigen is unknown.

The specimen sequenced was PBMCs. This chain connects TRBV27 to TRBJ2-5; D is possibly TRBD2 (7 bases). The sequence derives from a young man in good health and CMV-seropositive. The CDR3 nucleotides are TGTGCCACCCACGTCGGTCGGGGGGCTCAAGAGACCCAGTACTTC. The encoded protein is CATHVGRGAQETQYF.